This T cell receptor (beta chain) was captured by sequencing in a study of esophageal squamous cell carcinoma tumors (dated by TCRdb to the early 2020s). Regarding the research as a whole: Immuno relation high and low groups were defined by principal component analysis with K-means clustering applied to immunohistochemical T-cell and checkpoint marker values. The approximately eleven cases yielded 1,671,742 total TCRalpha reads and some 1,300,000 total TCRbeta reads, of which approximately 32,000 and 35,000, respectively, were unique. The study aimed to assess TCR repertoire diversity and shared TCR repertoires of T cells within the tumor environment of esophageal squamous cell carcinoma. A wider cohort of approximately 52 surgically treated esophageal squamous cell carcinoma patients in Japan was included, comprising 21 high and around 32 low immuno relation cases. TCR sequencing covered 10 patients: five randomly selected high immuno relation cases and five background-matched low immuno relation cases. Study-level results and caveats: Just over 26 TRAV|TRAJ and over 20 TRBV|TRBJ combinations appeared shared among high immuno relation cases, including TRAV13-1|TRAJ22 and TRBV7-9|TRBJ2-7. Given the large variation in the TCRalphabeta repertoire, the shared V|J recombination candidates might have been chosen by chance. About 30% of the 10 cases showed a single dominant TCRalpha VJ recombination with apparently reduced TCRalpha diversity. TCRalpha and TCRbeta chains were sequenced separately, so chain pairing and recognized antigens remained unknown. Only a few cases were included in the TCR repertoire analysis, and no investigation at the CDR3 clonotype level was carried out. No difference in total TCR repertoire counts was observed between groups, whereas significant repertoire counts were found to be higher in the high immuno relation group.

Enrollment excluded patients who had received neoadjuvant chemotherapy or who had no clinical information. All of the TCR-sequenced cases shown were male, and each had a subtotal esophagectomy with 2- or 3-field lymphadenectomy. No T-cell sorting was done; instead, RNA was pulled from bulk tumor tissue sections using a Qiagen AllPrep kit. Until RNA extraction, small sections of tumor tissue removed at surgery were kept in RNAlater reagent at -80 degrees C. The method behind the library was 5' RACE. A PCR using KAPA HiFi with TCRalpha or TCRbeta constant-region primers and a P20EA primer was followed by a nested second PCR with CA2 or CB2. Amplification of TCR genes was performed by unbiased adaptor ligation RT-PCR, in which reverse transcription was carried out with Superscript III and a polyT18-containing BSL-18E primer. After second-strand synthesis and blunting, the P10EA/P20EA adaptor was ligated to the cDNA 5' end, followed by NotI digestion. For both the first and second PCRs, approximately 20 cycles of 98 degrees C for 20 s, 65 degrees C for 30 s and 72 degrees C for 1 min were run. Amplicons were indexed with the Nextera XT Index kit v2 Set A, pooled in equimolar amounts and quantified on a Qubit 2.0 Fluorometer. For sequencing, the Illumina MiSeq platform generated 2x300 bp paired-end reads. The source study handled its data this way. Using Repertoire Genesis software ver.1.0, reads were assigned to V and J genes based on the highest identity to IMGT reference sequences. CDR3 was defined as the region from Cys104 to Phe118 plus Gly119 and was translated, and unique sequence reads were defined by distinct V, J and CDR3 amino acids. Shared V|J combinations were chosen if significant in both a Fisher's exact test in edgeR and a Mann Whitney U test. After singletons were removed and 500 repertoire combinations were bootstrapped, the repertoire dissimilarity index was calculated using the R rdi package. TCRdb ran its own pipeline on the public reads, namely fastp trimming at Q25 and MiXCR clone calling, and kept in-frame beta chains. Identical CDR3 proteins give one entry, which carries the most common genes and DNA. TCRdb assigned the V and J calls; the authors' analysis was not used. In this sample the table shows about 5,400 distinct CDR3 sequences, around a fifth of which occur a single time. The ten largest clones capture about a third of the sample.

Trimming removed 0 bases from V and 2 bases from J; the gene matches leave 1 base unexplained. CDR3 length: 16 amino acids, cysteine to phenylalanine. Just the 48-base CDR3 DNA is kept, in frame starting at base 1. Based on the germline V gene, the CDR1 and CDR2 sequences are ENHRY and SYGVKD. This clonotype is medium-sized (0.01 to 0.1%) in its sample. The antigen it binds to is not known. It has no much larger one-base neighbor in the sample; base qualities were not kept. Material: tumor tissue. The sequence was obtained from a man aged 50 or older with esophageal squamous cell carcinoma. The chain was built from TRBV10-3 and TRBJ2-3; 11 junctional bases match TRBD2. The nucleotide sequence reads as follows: TGTGCCATCAGTGAGTCGACTAGCGGGAACACAGATACGCAGTATTTT. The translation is CAISESTSGNTDTQYF.